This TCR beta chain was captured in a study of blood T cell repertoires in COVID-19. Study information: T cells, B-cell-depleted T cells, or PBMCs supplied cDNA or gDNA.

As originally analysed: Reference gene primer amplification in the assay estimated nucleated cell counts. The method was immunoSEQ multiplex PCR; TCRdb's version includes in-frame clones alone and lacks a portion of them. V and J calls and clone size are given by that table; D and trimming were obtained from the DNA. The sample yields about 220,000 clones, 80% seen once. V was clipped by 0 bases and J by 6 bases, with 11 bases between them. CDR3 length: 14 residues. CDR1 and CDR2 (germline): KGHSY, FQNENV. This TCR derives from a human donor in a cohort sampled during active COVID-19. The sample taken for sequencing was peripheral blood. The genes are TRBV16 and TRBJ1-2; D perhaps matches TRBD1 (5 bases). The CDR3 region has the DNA TGTGCCAGCAGCCAATCTTTACAGGTCGATGGCTACACCTTC. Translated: CASSQSLQVDGYTF.